This TCR beta chain was sequenced during a study of blood T cell repertoires in COVID-19. The germline gives CDR1 SGHRS, CDR2 YFSETQ. The CDR3 loop spans 13 amino acids. V lost 3 bases to trimming and J lost 9 bases; unmatched junction nucleotides: 5. Libraries were prepared by immunoSEQ multiplex PCR; TCRdb keeps only in-frame clonotypes and omits some of them. This sample has 53,000 or so clones; 70% to 90% occur once, and the top ten carry roughly 13%. The receptor was isolated from a man older than 75 with acute or convalescent COVID-19. The chain has TRBV5-1 and TRBJ2-4; 8 positions match TRBD1. Sequences were obtained from peripheral blood. CDR3 nucleotide sequence: TGCGCCAGCAGCTCTAGGACAGGGAGCATTCAGTACTTC. It specifies CASSSRTGSIQYF. The variable domain in full, with the rest retrieved from reference TRBV5-1 and TRBJ2-4, is KAGVTQTPRYLIKTRGQQVTLSCSPISGHRSVSWYQQTPGQGLQFLFEYFSETQRNKGNFPGRFSGRQFSNSRSEMNVSTLELGDSALYLCASSSRTGSIQYFGAGTRLSVL.